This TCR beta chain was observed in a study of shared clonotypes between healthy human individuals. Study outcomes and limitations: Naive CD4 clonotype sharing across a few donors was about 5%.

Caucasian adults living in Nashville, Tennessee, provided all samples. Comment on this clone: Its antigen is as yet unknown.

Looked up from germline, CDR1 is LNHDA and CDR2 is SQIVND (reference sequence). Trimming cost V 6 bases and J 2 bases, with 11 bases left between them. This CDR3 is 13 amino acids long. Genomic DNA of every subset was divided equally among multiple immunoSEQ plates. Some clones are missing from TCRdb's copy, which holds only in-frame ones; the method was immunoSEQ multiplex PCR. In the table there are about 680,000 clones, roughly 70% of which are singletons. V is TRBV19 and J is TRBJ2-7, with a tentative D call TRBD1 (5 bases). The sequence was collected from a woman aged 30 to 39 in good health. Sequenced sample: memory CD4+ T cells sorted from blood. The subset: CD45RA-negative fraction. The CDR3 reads CASRNRFAYEQYF. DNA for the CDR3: TGTGCCAGTAGGAACAGGTTCGCCTACGAGCAGTACTTC.